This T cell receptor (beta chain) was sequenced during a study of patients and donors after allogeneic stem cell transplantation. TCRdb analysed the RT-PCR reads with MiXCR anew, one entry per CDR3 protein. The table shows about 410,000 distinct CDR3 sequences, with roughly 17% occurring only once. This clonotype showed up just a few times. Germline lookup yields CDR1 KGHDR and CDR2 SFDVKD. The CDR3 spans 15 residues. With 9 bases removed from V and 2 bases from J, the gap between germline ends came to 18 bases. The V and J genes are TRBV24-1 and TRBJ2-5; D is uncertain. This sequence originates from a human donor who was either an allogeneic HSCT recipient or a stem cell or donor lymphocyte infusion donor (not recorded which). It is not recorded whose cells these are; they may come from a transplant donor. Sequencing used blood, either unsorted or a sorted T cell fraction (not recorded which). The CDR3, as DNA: TGTGCCACCCCGGAAAAGGGCGCCCCTCAAGAGACCCAGTACTTC. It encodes CATPEKGAPQETQYF.